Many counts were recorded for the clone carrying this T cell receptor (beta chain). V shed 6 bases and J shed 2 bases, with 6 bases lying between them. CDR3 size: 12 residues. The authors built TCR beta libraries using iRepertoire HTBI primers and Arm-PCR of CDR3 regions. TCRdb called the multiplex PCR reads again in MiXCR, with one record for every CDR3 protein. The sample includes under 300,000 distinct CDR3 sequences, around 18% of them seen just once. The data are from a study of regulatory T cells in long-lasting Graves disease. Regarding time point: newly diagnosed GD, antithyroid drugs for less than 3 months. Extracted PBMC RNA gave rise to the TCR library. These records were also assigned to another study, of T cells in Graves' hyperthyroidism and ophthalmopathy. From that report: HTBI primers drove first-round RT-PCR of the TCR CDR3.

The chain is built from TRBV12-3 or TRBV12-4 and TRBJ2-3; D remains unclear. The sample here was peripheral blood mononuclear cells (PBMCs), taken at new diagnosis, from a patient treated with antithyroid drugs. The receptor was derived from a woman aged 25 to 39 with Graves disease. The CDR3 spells CASRQSTDTQYF. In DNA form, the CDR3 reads TGTGCCAGCAGACAGTCCACAGATACGCAGTATTTT.